The 9 T cell receptor beta chains below all came from one sample that was sequenced in a study of OX40 agonist ivuxolimab in advanced cancers. Measured with immunoSEQ multiplex PCR; TCRdb has only the in-frame clones, and not every one. The data contain about 90,000 clones, roughly 90% of them seen just once; the ten biggest clones take up around 0.34%. The material was CD4+ or CD8+ T cells sorted from blood, obtained in a trial of the OX40 agonist ivuxolimab. These receptors were collected from an adult with an advanced solid tumor such as melanoma, head and neck, liver or kidney cancer.

The V and J genes are TRBV4-2 and TRBJ2-1; TRBD2 might be the D (6 bases). V lost 2 bases and J 6 bases, leaving 14 bases between the germline ends. Germline V CDR1 and CDR2: LGHNA, YNFKEQ. The CDR3 length is 15 residues. The CDR3 region is CASSQRAAGSNEQFF. For the CDR3, the DNA is TGTGCCAGCAGCCAACGCGCGGCGGGGAGCAATGAGCAGTTCTTC.

This clone was seen just once. The chain carries TRBV15 and TRBJ2-7, with 11 positions matching TRBD2. CDR3 length: 16 amino acids. Germline CDR1 LNHNV, CDR2 YYDKDF (reference sequence). With 3 bases clipped from V and 2 bases from J, the junction kept 6 bases outside the gene matches. The chain's CDR3 is CATSSITSGSPYEQYF. Written as DNA, the CDR3 is TGTGCCACCAGCAGCATAACTAGCGGGAGTCCCTACGAGCAGTACTTC.

The V gene is TRBV5-4, the J gene TRBJ2-7, with D perhaps TRBD1 (6 bases). The ends were cut back, 4 bases at V and 2 bases at J, with 13 bases in the middle. This CDR3 has 14 amino acids. Germline V CDR1 and CDR2: SGHNT, YYREEE (reference sequence). CDR3 DNA sequence: TGTGCCAGCAGCCTGGACAGCGTTACCTACGAGCAGTACTTC. Translation: CASSLDSVTYEQYF.

This clone appeared once. The gene calls are TRBV28 and TRBJ2-7, with 7 nucleotides matching TRBD1. Germline V CDR1 and CDR2: MDHEN, SYDVKM. This CDR3 comprises 11 residues. The J segment lost 2 bases and the V segment lost 8 bases, leaving 0 bases of the junction unmatched. CDR3 residues: CASGTAYEQYF. The CDR3 nucleotides read TGTGCCAGCGGGACAGCCTACGAGCAGTACTTC.

The chain has TRBV2 and TRBJ1-5, with D hard to call. This CDR3 region has 15 residues. Trimming cost V 4 bases and J 1 base, with 11 bases left between them. Per the germline V gene, CDR1 is SNHLY and CDR2 is FYNNEI. The CDR3 sequence is CASSGGVGSNQPQHF. Written as DNA, the CDR3 is TGTGCCAGCAGTGGTGGGGTGGGCAGCAATCAGCCCCAGCATTTT.

V gene TRBV5-4 combines with J gene TRBJ1-5; D is uncertain. The V end was cut by 0 bases, the J end by 1 base, with 8 bases between. The CDR3 has 15 residues. CDR1 is SGHNT and CDR2 is YYREEE in the germline V gene (reference sequence). This CDR3 is CASSLGQVSNQPQHF. DNA for the CDR3: TGTGCCAGCAGCTTGGGGCAGGTCAGCAATCAGCCCCAGCATTTT.

The rearrangement uses TRBV28 and TRBJ2-3; no clear D. This CDR3 is 14 amino acids long. CDR1 is MDHEN and CDR2 is SYDVKM in the germline V gene. V lost 2 bases, J lost 4 bases, and 10 bases lay in between. The CDR3 DNA reads as TGTGCCAGCAGTTTACTCCCCCGGCCAGATACGCAGTATTTT. It codes for CASSLLPRPDTQYF.

This chain links TRBV7-2 with TRBJ2-1; the match to TRBD2 covers 14 bases. Trimming took 0 bases from V and 1 from J; bases not matched to a gene: 8. CDR1 is SGHTA, CDR2 FQGNSA, per germline. The CDR3 totals 20 residues. CDR3 sequence: CASSLAGTSGSRGSYNEQFF. Here the CDR3 DNA reads TGTGCCAGCAGCTTAGCCGGGACTAGCGGGAGCCGAGGTTCCTACAATGAGCAGTTCTTC.

As to this clone: This CDR3 is also generated by other DNA sequences in the sample. The J gene is TRBJ2-3, the V gene TRBV20-1; the D is unclear. The germline V and J ends were trimmed by 1 base and 5 bases, with 4 bases remaining between them. The length of the CDR3 is 11 residues. Germline CDR1 DFQATT, CDR2 SNEGSKA (reference sequence). Written as DNA, the CDR3 is TGCAGTGCTAGAGGCAGAGATACGCAGTATTTT. It specifies CSARGRDTQYF.